This T cell receptor (beta chain) was captured by sequencing in a study of shared clonotypes between healthy human individuals. V lost 1 base, J lost 0 bases, and 11 bases lay in between. This CDR3 is 16 amino acids long. Per germline, CDR1 SEHNR and CDR2 FQNEAQ (reference sequence). Whole-study results and caveats: The diversity represented, both genetic and in exposure history, was limited by few donors.

The authors loaded around 220 ng DNA, around 30,000 T cell genomes, into sorted-subset replicate PCRs. TCRdb's table, derived via immunoSEQ multiplex PCR, lists solely in-frame clones and lacks some. Among roughly 100,000 clones listed, approximately 70% were seen once. This clone was recorded once. The antigen remains undetermined. V is TRBV7-9 and J is TRBJ2-3; D not certain. This receptor was identified in a woman in her thirties in good health. Sequenced input: memory CD8+ T cells sorted from blood. The subset is: CD45RO+ cells pooled with CCR7-negative TemRA cells. CDR3 nucleotide sequence: TGTGCCAGCAGCTTAGAACTTAGCTTTAGCACAGATACGCAGTATTTT. Translation gives CASSLELSFSTDTQYF. Combining the CDR3 with reference TRBV7-9 and TRBJ2-3 gives the whole variable domain DTGVSQNPRHKITKRGQNVTFRCDPISEHNRLYWYRQTLGQGPEFLTYFQNEAQLEKSRLLSDRFSAERPKGSFSTLEIQRTEQGDSAMYLCASSLELSFSTDTQYFGPGTRLTVL.